This TCR beta chain originates from a study of blood T cells in healthy people across ages. The study, taken as a whole, reports: Naive CD4+ cells and diversity were both higher in long-lived donors than in aged donors.

The donors, all healthy, were Caucasians living in Russia, aged 6 to 90. Germline-derived CDR1 and CDR2 are SGHTA and FQGNSA. The V and J ends lost 8 bases and 4 bases, in that order; junction bases with no gene match: 5. The CDR3 loop spans 13 amino acids. This clonotype was counted at least ten times. Its antigen is still unknown. Using a J-beta primer mix together with a sample-barcoded 5' primer, a second PCR was run for about 7 to 12 cycles. TCRdb re-analysed the 5' RACE reads in MiXCR, keeping a single row per CDR3 protein. Among around 690,000 distinct CDR3 sequences listed, 58% were seen once. This clonotype originated in a man aged 55 to 70 in good health. The sample consisted of blood. The V call is TRBV7-2, the J call TRBJ2-4, with 7 positions matching TRBD1. The CDR3 nucleotides read TGTGCCAGCGCGACACAGGGGAAAAACATTCAGTACTTC. The encoded protein is CASATQGKNIQYF. Complete variable domain (other parts from reference TRBV7-2 and TRBJ2-4): GAGVSQSPSNKVTEKGKDVELRCDPISGHTALYWYRQSLGQGLEFLIYFQGNSAPDKSGLPSDRFSAERTGGSVSTLTIQRTQQEDSAVYLCASATQGKNIQYFGAGTRLSVL.